The source of this T cell receptor (beta chain) is a study of human T cells and chemical hapten exposure. At the level of the study: Small volume differences among pooled libraries mainly caused per-sample TCR yield variation.

TCRdb re-derived calls from the RACE reads in MiXCR, one entry per CDR3 protein. Here the sample spans just over 95,000 distinct CDR3 sequences, roughly a quarter being singletons. This clonotype appeared a few times. Time point meaning: patch test 3, about 24 weeks after DPC sensitization. Treatment defined: therapeutic diphenylcyclopropenone sensitization with weekly scalp DPC. The CDR3 covers 12 residues. Germline V gives CDR1 DFQATT, CDR2 SNEGSKA (reference sequence). V was pared by 2 bases and J by 5 bases, with 0 bases of the junction left unmatched. The receptor comes from a man in his forties or fifties with alopecia areata. Some clones in this sample may be carry-over from other donors' samples. The rearrangement joins TRBV20-1 to TRBJ2-7; 10 bases match TRBD2. The source was whole blood, collected in connection with sensitization to the hapten diphenylcyclopropenone (DPC). The CDR3 loop is CSARLAGDEQYF. CDR3 nucleotides: TGCAGTGCTAGACTAGCGGGAGACGAGCAGTACTTC.